This is a list of T cell receptor beta chains from one sample in a study of blood T cell repertoires in COVID-19. Repertoires were generated with immunoSEQ multiplex PCR, while TCRdb's copy carries only in-frame clones and drops some. Of about 200,000 clones in the sample, around 83% were seen once. Sequencing used peripheral blood. The origin of the receptors is a human donor in a cohort sampled during active COVID-19. Both conserved end residues are part of each CDR3. Fields, in order: V gene, clone size, D gene, J gene, CDR3 protein, CDR3 DNA. A D gene is named only where the DNA matches it firmly. The size of a clone is reported for some rows only, either as once, few or many, or as a class for expanded clones.

V: TRBV19; size: NA; D: NA; J: TRBJ1-1; CDR3: CASSIPNRRTEAFF; DNA: TGTGCCAGTAGTATCCCGAACAGGCGCACTGAAGCTTTCTTT
V: TRBV3-1/TRBV3-2; size: NA; D: NA; J: TRBJ2-7; CDR3: CASSQAGQAYEQYF; DNA: TGTGCCAGCAGCCAAGCAGGGCAAGCCTACGAGCAGTACTTC
V: TRBV11-2; size: NA; D: NA; J: TRBJ2-2; CDR3: CASSLSVGLNTGELFF; DNA: TGTGCCAGCAGCCTCTCGGTGGGACTTAACACCGGGGAGCTGTTTTTT
V: TRBV5-1; size: few; D: NA; J: TRBJ2-7; CDR3: CASSLGSGAYEQYF; DNA: TGCGCCAGCAGTCTGGGGTCCGGGGCCTACGAGCAGTACTTC
V: TRBV11-2; size: NA; D: TRBD2; J: TRBJ2-1; CDR3: CASSSLTSGNTPYNEQFF; DNA: TGTGCCAGCAGCTCACTAACTAGCGGAAATACCCCCTACAATGAGCAGTTCTTC
V: TRBV7-9; size: NA; D: TRBD1; J: TRBJ1-6; CDR3: CASRAQGGSSPLHF; DNA: TGTGCCAGCAGAGCACAGGGGGGGAGTTCACCCCTCCACTTT
V: TRBV3-1/TRBV3-2; size: NA; D: TRBD2; J: TRBJ2-2; CDR3: CASSQTSGWVGELFF; DNA: TGTGCCAGCAGCCAAACTAGCGGGTGGGTCGGGGAGCTGTTTTTT
V: TRBV28; size: NA; D: TRBD1; J: TRBJ1-2; CDR3: CASSLAGTVDGYTF; DNA: TGTGCCAGCAGTCTGGCCGGGACAGTAGATGGCTACACCTTC
V: TRBV9; size: NA; D: NA; J: TRBJ2-7; CDR3: CASSVDVGSYEQYF; DNA: TGTGCCAGCAGCGTAGATGTGGGGAGCTACGAGCAGTACTTC
V: TRBV7-7; size: few; D: NA; J: TRBJ2-2; CDR3: CASSAGTTTGELFF; DNA: TGTGCTAGCAGCGCCGGGACAACCACCGGGGAGCTGTTTTTT
V: TRBV19; size: NA; D: TRBD1; J: TRBJ1-5; CDR3: CASRTGLSNQPQHF; DNA: TGTGCCAGTCGGACAGGGCTTAGCAATCAGCCCCAGCATTTT
V: TRBV19; size: NA; D: TRBD1; J: TRBJ1-6; CDR3: CASSSVGTGESPLHF; DNA: TGTGCCAGTAGTAGCGTCGGGACAGGGGAATCACCCCTCCACTTT
V: TRBV7-2; size: NA; D: NA; J: TRBJ1-5; CDR3: CASSSSLTAGRTQPQHF; DNA: TGTGCCAGCAGCTCCTCCCTTACGGCGGGCCGGACTCAGCCCCAGCATTTT
V: TRBV5-5; size: NA; D: NA; J: TRBJ2-7; CDR3: CASSFEGLGRGEQYF; DNA: TGTGCCAGCAGCTTCGAGGGCCTTGGGAGAGGCGAGCAGTACTTC
V: TRBV5-4; size: NA; D: NA; J: TRBJ2-3; CDR3: CASSLLDTQYF; DNA: TGTGCCAGCAGCTTGCTAGATACGCAGTATTTT
V: TRBV29-1; size: once; D: NA; J: TRBJ2-1; CDR3: CSVPTPQGGSYNEQFF; DNA: TGCAGCGTCCCGACCCCCCAGGGAGGCTCCTACAATGAGCAGTTCTTC
V: TRBV11-2; size: NA; D: TRBD1; J: TRBJ1-2; CDR3: CASSSGDSPNYGYTF; DNA: TGTGCCAGCAGCTCCGGGGACAGCCCTAACTATGGCTACACCTTC
V: TRBV27; size: NA; D: TRBD2; J: TRBJ2-5; CDR3: CASSLGGRAGETQYF; DNA: TGTGCCAGCAGTTTGGGCGGGAGGGCCGGAGAGACCCAGTACTTC
V: TRBV18; size: NA; D: TRBD2; J: TRBJ2-2; CDR3: CASSPLGTSGSRGTGELFF; DNA: TGTGCCAGCTCACCCCTTGGGACTAGCGGGAGCAGGGGCACCGGGGAGCTGTTTTTT
V: TRBV5-1; size: few; D: NA; J: TRBJ2-3; CDR3: CASRSGHSTDTQYF; DNA: TGCGCCAGCAGGTCGGGACACAGCACAGATACGCAGTATTTT
V: TRBV5-4; size: NA; D: TRBD2; J: TRBJ2-7; CDR3: CASSLAGVTEQYF; DNA: TGTGCCAGCAGCTTAGCGGGAGTAACTGAGCAGTACTTC
V: TRBV5-5; size: few; D: TRBD1; J: TRBJ1-2; CDR3: CASSPEGQGSGYGYTF; DNA: TGTGCCAGCAGCCCCGAAGGACAGGGGTCGGGCTATGGCTACACCTTC
V: TRBV6-5; size: NA; D: NA; J: TRBJ2-7; CDR3: CASRQGISSYEQYF; DNA: TGTGCCAGCAGACAGGGAATAAGCTCCTACGAGCAGTACTTC
V: TRBV6-5; size: few; D: NA; J: TRBJ2-7; CDR3: CASSFLGTYEQYF; DNA: TGTGCCAGCAGTTTCCTGGGCACCTACGAGCAGTACTTC
V: TRBV4-2; size: NA; D: TRBD1; J: TRBJ1-6; CDR3: CASSQVLAGTVNTPLHF; DNA: TGTGCCAGCAGCCAAGTATTAGCCGGGACAGTTAATACACCCCTCCACTTT
V: TRBV2; size: NA; D: TRBD1; J: TRBJ2-5; CDR3: CASRRDREGTQYF; DNA: TGTGCCAGCAGGAGAGACAGGGAAGGGACCCAGTACTTC
V: TRBV5-1; size: NA; D: NA; J: TRBJ1-1; CDR3: CASSLDRPNTEAFF; DNA: TGCGCCAGCAGCTTAGACAGACCGAACACTGAAGCTTTCTTT